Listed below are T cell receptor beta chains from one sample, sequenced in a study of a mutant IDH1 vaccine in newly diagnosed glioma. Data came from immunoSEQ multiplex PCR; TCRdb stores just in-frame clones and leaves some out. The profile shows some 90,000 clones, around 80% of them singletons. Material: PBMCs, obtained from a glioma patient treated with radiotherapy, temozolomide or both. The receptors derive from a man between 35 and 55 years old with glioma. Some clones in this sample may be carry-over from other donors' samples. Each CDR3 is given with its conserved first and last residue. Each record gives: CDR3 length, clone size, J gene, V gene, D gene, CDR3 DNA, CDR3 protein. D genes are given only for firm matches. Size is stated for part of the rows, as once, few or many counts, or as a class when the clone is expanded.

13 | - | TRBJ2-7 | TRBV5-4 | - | TGTGCCAGCAGCTTGGGGGCAGGCTACGAGCAGTACTTC | CASSLGAGYEQYF
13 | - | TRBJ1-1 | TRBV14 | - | TGTGCCAGCAGCCAAGTCGGGGGCACTGAAGCTTTCTTT | CASSQVGGTEAFF
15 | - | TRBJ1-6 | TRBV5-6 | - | TGTGCCAGCAAGGGGAGTCCCTCCTATAATTCACCCCTCCACTTT | CASKGSPSYNSPLHF
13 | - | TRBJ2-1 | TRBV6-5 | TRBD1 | TGTGCCAGCAGTTCGACAGGGGGCCGCGAGCAGTTCTTC | CASSSTGGREQFF
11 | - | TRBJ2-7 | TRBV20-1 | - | TGCAGTGCTAATAACAACAGGGAGCAGTACTTC | CSANNNREQYF
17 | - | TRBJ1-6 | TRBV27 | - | TGTGCCAGCAGTTTCCGGACAGTGAGCTCCTATAATTCACCCCTCCACTTT | CASSFRTVSSYNSPLHF
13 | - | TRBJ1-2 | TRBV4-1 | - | TGCGCCAGCAGCCCCGAGACGGGGTATGGCTACACCTTC | CASSPETGYGYTF
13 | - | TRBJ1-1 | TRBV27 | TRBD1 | TGTGCCAGCAGTTTCTGGCAGGGGGATGAAGCTTTCTTT | CASSFWQGDEAFF
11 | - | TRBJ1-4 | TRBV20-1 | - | TGCAGTGTTGGGGGTAATGAAAAACTGTTTTTT | CSVGGNEKLFF
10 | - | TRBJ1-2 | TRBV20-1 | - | TGCAGTGCTGGGGGCGCGTCTTTCCCCTTC | CSAGGASFPF
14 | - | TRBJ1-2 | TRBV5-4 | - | TGTGCCAGCAGCCCCCGTGGGGACTTCTATGGCTACACCTTC | CASSPRGDFYGYTF
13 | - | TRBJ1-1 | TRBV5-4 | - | TGTGCCAGCAGCTTCTCGATGAACACTGAAGCTTTCTTT | CASSFSMNTEAFF
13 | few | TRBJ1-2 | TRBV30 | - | TGTGCCTGGGGGGTTACGCGTCGGTATGGCTACACCTTC | CAWGVTRRYGYTF
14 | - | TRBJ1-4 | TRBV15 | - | TGTGCCACCACCCGCGGACTTCCGAATGAAAAACTGTTTTTT | CATTRGLPNEKLFF
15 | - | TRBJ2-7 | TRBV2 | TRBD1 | TGTGCCAGCAGTCTCGGACAGGGGGTTTTTTACGAGCAGTACTTC | CASSLGQGVFYEQYF
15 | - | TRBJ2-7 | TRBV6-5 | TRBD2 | TGTGCCAGCAGTTACGAAACCCCAGGGAGGGACGAGCAGTACTTC | CASSYETPGRDEQYF
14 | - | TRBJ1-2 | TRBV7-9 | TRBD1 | TGTGCCAGCAGCACGGTGACAGGGGACTATGGCTACACCTTC | CASSTVTGDYGYTF
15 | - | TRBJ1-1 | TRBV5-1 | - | TGCGCCAGCAGCGGAGAAGCAGGGGAATACACTGAAGCTTTCTTT | CASSGEAGEYTEAFF
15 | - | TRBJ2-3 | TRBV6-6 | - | TGTGCCAGCAGCCTGGACCGTCAGGCCCCAGATACGCAGTATTTT | CASSLDRQAPDTQYF
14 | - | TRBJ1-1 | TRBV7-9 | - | TGTGCCAGCAGCCTACAGGGAGGGGACACTGAAGCTTTCTTT | CASSLQGGDTEAFF
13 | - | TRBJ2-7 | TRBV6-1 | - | TGTGCCAGCGCCGGGACACCCGCCTACGAGCAGTACTTC | CASAGTPAYEQYF
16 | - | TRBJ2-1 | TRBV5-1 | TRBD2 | TGCGCCAGCAGCCCGACACTGGGCGGGGGTTACAATGAGCAGTTCTTC | CASSPTLGGGYNEQFF
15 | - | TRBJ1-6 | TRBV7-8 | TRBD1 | TGTGCCAGCAGCTTAGAGGTGACAGGGGGCCTACCCCTCCACTTT | CASSLEVTGGLPLHF
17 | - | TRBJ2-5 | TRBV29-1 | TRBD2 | TGCAGCGTTGTGGCCATAACTAGCGGGAGGTTAGGGGAGACCCAGTACTTC | CSVVAITSGRLGETQYF
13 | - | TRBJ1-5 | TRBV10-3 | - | TGTGCCATCAGTGAGGTAACCAATCAGCCCCAGCATTTT | CAISEVTNQPQHF
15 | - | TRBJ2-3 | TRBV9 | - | TGTGCCAGCAGCGTCTGGGACTTCGTAACAGATACGCAGTATTTT | CASSVWDFVTDTQYF
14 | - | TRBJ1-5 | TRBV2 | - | TGTGCCAGCAGAGAAACAGGGTACAATCAGCCCCAGCATTTT | CASRETGYNQPQHF
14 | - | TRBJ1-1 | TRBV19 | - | TGTGCCAGTAGCCATAAGGGGACGGTGGCGCAAGCTTTCTTT | CASSHKGTVAQAFF
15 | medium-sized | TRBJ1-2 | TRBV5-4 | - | TGTGCCAGCAGCGTACGAGGGCGGGGTAGCTATGGCTACACCTTC | CASSVRGRGSYGYTF
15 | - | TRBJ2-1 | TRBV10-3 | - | TGTGCCATCAGTGAGAGCGGGACAGTGGGAAATGAGCAGTTCTTC | CAISESGTVGNEQFF
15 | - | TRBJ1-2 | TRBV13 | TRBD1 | TGTGCCAGCAGCTTACGGGCCAGGGGGAGGTATGGCTACACCTTC | CASSLRARGRYGYTF
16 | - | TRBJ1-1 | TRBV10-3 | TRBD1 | TGTGCCATCAGGATCAACAGGGGAAACATGAACACTGAAGCTTTCTTT | CAIRINRGNMNTEAFF
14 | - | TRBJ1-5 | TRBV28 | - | TGTGCCAGCAGGGTTGCGATAGTCAACCAGCCCCAGCATTTT | CASRVAIVNQPQHF
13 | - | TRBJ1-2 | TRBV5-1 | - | TGCGCCAGCAGCTTGCCAGGAACGGGTGGCTACACCTTC | CASSLPGTGGYTF
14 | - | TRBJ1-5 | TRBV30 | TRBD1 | TGTGCCTGGAGTGTAGGAGGGACAGGTCAGCCCCAGCATTTT | CAWSVGGTGQPQHF
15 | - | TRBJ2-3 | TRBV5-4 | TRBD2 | TGTGGGACAGCGGATAAGCGGGGGGGAACAGATACGCAGTATTTT | CGTADKRGGTDTQYF
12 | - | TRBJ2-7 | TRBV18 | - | TGTGCCAGCTCAACCCAGGCTAACGAGCAGTACTTC | CASSTQANEQYF
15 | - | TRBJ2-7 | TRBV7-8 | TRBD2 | TGTGCCAGCAGCACCCGGACTAGCGGCTCCTACGAGCAGTACTTC | CASSTRTSGSYEQYF
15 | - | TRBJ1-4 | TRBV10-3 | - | TGTGCCACCACCGGGGGACCTGCAACTAATGAAAAACTGTTTTTT | CATTGGPATNEKLFF
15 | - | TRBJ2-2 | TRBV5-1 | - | TGCGCCAGCAGCGCGGGACTTCGACGAACCGGGGAGCTGTTTTTT | CASSAGLRRTGELFF
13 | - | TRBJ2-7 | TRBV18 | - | TGTGCCAGCTCACAACAGAGCTCCTACGAGCAGTACTTC | CASSQQSSYEQYF
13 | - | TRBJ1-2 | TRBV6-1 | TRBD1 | TGTGCCACACTTGGGACAGGGGGCCTTGGCTACACCTTC | CATLGTGGLGYTF
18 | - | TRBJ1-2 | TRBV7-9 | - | TGTGCCAGCAGATCAGAATGGACAGCGCCCCACCTAAACTATGGCTACACCTTC | CASRSEWTAPHLNYGYTF
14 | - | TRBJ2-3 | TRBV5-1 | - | TGCGCCAGCAGCATCGGGGTAAGCACAGATACGCAGTATTTT | CASSIGVSTDTQYF
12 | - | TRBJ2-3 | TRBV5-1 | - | TGCGCCAGCAGCGCAAGGACCGATACGCAGTATTTT | CASSARTDTQYF
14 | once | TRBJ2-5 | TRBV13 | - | TGTGCCAGCAGCTACAAGGGAACCGAAGAGACCCAGTACTTC | CASSYKGTEETQYF
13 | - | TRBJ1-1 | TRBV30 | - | TGTGCCTGGGGGGAACAGGGAGGCACTGAAGCTTTCTTT | CAWGEQGGTEAFF
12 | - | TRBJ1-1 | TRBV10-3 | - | TGTGCCATCAGTGAACGGGGCACTGAAGCTTTCTTT | CAISERGTEAFF
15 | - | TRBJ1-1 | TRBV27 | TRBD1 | TGTGCCAGCAGTTTAGGGACAGGGGGCCGCTGGTTAGCTTTCTTT | CASSLGTGGRWLAFF
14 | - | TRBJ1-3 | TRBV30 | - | TGTGCCTGGAAGGATCCCCACGCTGGAAACACCATATATTTT | CAWKDPHAGNTIYF
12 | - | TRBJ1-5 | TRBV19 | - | TGTGCCAGTGGTTCCTTCAATCAGCCCCAGCATTTT | CASGSFNQPQHF